The T cell receptor (beta chain) described here comes from a study of T cells after yellow fever vaccination. Overall study context: Low-cell-number fractions underwent preparation using SMART-Seq v4 Ultra Low Input.

Findings of the study overall: Reappearance after the booster was seen for most primary-vaccination clones, at roughly 96% CD4 and around 88% CD8. A weaker secondary response peaked on day 5, the primary on day 15.

Template switching by 5'RACE produced TCR cDNA, adding a universal primer site and UMIs. TCRdb independently ran MiXCR on the 5' RACE reads; one entry per CDR3 protein. The sample holds around 530,000 distinct CDR3 sequences; less than 20% are singletons and the top ten take around a sixth. The germline CDR1 and CDR2 sequences are SGHNT and YYREEE (reference sequence). This CDR3 is 11 amino acids long. Between the trimmed V and J ends, which lost 3 bases and 10 bases, there was a span of 10 bases. This clonotype was observed a handful of times. The antigen is unknown. This TCR was sampled from a man aged 18 to 29 who received the YFV17D yellow fever vaccine. The sequencing used PBMCs, collected 5 to 6 days after the first yellow fever vaccination. This chain links TRBV5-4 with TRBJ1-1, with D uncertain. CDR3 region: CASSSPSGAFF. The CDR3 bases are TGTGCCAGCAGCTCGCCCTCGGGAGCTTTCTTT.